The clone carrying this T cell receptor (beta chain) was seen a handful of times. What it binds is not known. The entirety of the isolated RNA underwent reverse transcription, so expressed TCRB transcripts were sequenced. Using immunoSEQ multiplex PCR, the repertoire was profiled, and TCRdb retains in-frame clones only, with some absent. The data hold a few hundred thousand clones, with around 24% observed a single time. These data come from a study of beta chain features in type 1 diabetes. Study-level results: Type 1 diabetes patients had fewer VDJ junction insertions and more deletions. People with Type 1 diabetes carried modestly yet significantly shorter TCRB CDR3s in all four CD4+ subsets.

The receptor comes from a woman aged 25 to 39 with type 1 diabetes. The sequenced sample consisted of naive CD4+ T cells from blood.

The CDR3 region has the DNA TGCGCCAGCAGCATGTGGACAGGCACAGATACGCAGTATTTT. Its protein product is CASSMWTGTDTQYF. The chain has TRBV5-1 and TRBJ2-3; TRBD1 might be the D (6 bases). Trimming stripped 4 bases from V and 1 base from J, with 10 bases between. Germline V CDR1 and CDR2: SGHRS, YFSETQ. This CDR3 spans 14 amino acids.